These T cell receptor beta chains were read from a single sample in a study of blood T cell repertoires in COVID-19. Sequencing used immunoSEQ multiplex PCR; TCRdb keeps in-frame clones, though not all of them. Of 140,000 to 150,000 clones listed, approximately 82% are singletons. The sequencing sample was made of peripheral blood. Every receptor here comes from a human donor with acute or convalescent COVID-19. The donor label of this sample is uncertain. CDR3s include the opening cysteine and the closing phenylalanine or tryptophan. Each record gives: clone size, V gene, CDR3 protein. Clone size, where shown, is once, few, many, or a class for clones that have expanded.

size: many
V: TRBV5-1
CDR3: CASSQGQGDTGELFF

size: .
V: TRBV2
CDR3: CASSEERVAYEQYF

size: few
V: TRBV19
CDR3: CASSSDRGRYGYTF

size: .
V: TRBV18
CDR3: CASSPPVSGTKAEKLFF

size: .
V: TRBV19
CDR3: CASSISGSQPQHF

size: .
V: TRBV2
CDR3: CASSVRGGGYTF

size: .
V: TRBV30
CDR3: CAWSGGQGGGNQPQHF

size: few
V: TRBV30
CDR3: CAWSVRQPNQPQHF

size: .
V: TRBV20-1
CDR3: CSASPGFYTGELFF

size: .
V: TRBV11-1
CDR3: CASSFGGEGSYGYTF

size: .
V: TRBV5-1
CDR3: CASSLFQGATTEAFF

size: .
V: TRBV12-5
CDR3: CASAQGTTNTEAFF

size: .
V: TRBV15
CDR3: CATSRGDSMNTEAFF

size: .
V: TRBV19
CDR3: CASSMLLGSGGQPQHF

size: .
V: TRBV5-4
CDR3: CASSSRTGSSYNSPLHF

size: .
V: TRBV4-1
CDR3: CASSQETQGWGYTF

size: .
V: TRBV5-1
CDR3: CASSSWSTASSYNSPLHF

size: .
V: TRBV10-1
CDR3: CASSPLGGTGNAASYNEQFF

size: .
V: TRBV5-1
CDR3: CASSPLPGDRGEEQYF

size: .
V: TRBV7-3
CDR3: CASSFGGNSPLHF

size: .
V: TRBV7-9
CDR3: CASSPGLYTGELFF

size: .
V: TRBV7-2
CDR3: CASSLNRGREAFF

size: .
V: TRBV7-9
CDR3: CASSPQGNGYTF

size: .
V: TRBV15
CDR3: CATSRGRLAGGNNEQFF

size: .
V: TRBV6-2/TRBV6-3
CDR3: CASSYSLGSTEAFF

size: .
V: TRBV5-1
CDR3: CASRRQGGTEQYF

size: .
V: TRBV19
CDR3: CASSIFPSGDYNEQFF

size: .
V: TRBV19
CDR3: CASTLEDSGGEQYF

size: .
V: TRBV5-1
CDR3: CASSLVRGLAGGPDFYNEQFF

size: .
V: TRBV4-2
CDR3: CASSLSGTSGGPSSYNEQFF

size: .
V: TRBV11-2
CDR3: CASSSHSGRGTEAFF

size: .
V: TRBV18
CDR3: CASSRDRASRRSNEKLFF

size: .
V: TRBV5-5
CDR3: CASSLDRADTGELFF

size: .
V: TRBV5-1
CDR3: CASSFSGGSGSPLHF

size: .
V: TRBV5-1
CDR3: CASSSVSGELFF

size: .
V: TRBV6-5
CDR3: CASGGTVSGNTIYF

size: .
V: TRBV2
CDR3: CARGVSGQGTGELFF

size: .
V: TRBV7-9
CDR3: CASSLIGNTEAFF

size: .
V: TRBV5-4
CDR3: CASSTQGTDEQFF

size: .
V: TRBV25-1
CDR3: CASRAGGHGTEAFF

size: .
V: TRBV6-1
CDR3: CASSDQQGAKNIQYF

size: .
V: TRBV11-2
CDR3: CASSLNPPGTDTQYF

size: .
V: TRBV3-1/TRBV3-2
CDR3: CASSQEGLIRVNYGYTF

size: .
V: TRBV6-1
CDR3: CASTHRTGANGYTF

size: .
V: TRBV7-9
CDR3: CASSWDNPPYEQYF

size: once
V: TRBV3-1/TRBV3-2
CDR3: CASSQGGRNQPQHF

size: .
V: TRBV3-1/TRBV3-2
CDR3: CASSQVGADYGYTF

size: .
V: TRBV5-6
CDR3: CASRSRDRRPYEQYF

size: once
V: TRBV4-2
CDR3: CASGGLDGELFF

size: .
V: TRBV7-2
CDR3: CASSLEIQRSYEQYF

size: .
V: TRBV10-2
CDR3: CASSGTSPNTGELFF

size: few
V: TRBV14
CDR3: CASSGSGRSPLHF

size: .
V: TRBV11-1
CDR3: CASSGTGLNNSPLHF

size: .
V: TRBV7-2
CDR3: CASSLTYEQYF

size: .
V: TRBV6-5
CDR3: CASRRGGAGTEAFF